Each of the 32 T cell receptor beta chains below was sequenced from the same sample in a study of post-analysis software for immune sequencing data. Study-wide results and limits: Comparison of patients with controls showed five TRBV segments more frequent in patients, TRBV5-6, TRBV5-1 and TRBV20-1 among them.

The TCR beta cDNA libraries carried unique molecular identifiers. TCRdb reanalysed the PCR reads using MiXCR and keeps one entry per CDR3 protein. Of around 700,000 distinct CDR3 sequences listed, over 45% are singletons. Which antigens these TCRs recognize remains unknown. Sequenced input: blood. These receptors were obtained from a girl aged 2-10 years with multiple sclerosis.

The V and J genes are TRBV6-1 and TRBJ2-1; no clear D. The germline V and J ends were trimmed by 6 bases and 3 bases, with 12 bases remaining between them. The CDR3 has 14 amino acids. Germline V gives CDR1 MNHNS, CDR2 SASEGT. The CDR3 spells CASSETLFYNEQFF. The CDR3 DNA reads TGTGCCAGCAGCGAAACGTTATTCTACAATGAGCAGTTCTTC.

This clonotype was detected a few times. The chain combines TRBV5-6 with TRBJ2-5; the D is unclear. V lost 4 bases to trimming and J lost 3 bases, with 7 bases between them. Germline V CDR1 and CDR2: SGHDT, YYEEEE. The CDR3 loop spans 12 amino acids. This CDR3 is CASSRMKETQYF. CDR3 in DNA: TGTGCCAGCAGCCGCATGAAAGAGACCCAGTACTTC.

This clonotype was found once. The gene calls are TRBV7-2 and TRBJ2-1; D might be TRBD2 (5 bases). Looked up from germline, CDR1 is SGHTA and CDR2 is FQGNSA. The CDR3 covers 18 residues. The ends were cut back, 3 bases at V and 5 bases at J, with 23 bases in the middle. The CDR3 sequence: CASSFSALAAGANNEQFF. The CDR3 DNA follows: TGTGCCAGCAGCTTTTCCGCGCTAGCAGCCGGAGCAAACAATGAGCAGTTCTTC.

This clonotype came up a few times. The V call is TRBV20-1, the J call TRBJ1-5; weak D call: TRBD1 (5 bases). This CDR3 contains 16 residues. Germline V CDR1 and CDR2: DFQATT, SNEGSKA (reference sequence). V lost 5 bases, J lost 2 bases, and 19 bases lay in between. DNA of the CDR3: TGCAGTGCTTCTTCAGGGTACGGGCGTGGCAATCAGCCCCAGCATTTT. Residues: CSASSGYGRGNQPQHF.

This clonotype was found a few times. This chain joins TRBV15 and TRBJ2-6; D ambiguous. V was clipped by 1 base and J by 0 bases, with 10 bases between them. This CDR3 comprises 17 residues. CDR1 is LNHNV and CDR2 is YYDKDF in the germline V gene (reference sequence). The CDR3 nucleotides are TGTGCCACCAGCAGAGCCCGACGGCTCTCTGGGGCCAACGTCCTGACTTTC. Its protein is CATSRARRLSGANVLTF.

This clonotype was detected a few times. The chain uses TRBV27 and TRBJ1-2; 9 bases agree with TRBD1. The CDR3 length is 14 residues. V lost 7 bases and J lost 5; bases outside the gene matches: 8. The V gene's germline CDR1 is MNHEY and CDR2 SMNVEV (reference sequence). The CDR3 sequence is CASTPGTGLYGYTF. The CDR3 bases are TGTGCCAGCACTCCCGGGACAGGGCTTTATGGCTACACCTTC.

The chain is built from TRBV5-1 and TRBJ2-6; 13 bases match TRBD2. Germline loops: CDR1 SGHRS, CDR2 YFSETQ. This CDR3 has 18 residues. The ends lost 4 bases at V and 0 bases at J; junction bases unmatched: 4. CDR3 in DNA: TGCGCCAGCAGCCCGAGACTAGCGGGGGGCTCTGGGGCCAACGTCCTGACTTTC. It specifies CASSPRLAGGSGANVLTF.

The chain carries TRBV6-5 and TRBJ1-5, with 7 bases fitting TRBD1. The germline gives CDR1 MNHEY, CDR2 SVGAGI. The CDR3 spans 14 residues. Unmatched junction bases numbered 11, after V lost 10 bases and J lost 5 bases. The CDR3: CATKSGTAHQPQHF. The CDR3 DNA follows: TGTGCCACTAAATCCGGGACAGCTCATCAGCCCCAGCATTTT.

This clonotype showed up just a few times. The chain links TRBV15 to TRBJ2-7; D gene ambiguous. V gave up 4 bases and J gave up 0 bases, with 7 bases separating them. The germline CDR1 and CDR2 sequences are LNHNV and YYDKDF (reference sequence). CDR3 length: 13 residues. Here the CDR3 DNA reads TGTGCCACCAGCATTAGCAGCTCCTACGAGCAGTACTTC. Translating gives CATSISSSYEQYF.

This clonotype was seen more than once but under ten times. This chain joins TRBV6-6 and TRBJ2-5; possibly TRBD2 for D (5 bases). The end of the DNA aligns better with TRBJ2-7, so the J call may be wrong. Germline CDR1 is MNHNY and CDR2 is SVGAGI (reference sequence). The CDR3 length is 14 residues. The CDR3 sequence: CASSLGNSPYEQYF. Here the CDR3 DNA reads TGTGCCAGCAGTCTCGGGAATTCGCCTTACGAGCAGTACTTC.

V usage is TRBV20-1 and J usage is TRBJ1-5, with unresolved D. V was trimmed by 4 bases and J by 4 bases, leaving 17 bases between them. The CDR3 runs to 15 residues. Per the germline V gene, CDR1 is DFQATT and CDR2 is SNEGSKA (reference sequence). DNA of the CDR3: TGCAGTGCTACCTTGGGTCGGTTAGGAAATCAGCCCCAGCATTTT. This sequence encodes CSATLGRLGNQPQHF.

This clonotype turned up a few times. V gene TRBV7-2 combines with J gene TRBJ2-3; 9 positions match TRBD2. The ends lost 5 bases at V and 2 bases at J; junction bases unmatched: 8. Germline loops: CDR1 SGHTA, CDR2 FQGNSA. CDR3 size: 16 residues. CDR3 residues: CASSARSGGNTDTQYF. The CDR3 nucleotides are TGTGCCAGCAGCGCGCGCAGCGGGGGGAACACAGATACGCAGTATTTT.

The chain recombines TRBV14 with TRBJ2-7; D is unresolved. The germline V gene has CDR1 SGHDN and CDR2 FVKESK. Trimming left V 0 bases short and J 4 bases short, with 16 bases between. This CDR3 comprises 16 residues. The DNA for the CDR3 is TGTGCCAGCAGCCAAGATCTCTTTGGACGAGAGTACGAGCAGTACTTC. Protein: CASSQDLFGREYEQYF.

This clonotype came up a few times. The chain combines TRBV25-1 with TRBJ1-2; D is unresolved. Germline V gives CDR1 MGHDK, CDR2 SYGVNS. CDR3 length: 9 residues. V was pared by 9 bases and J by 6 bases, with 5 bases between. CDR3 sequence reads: CARENGYTF. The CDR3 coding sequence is TGTGCCAGGGAGAATGGCTACACCTTC.

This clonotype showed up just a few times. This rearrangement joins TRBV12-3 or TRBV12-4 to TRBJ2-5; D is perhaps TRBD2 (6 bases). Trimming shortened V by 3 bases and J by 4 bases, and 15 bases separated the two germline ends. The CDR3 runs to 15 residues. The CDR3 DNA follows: TGTGCCAGCAGTTTGGGGGGTCCGAATGGAGAGACCCAGTACTTC. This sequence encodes CASSLGGPNGETQYF.

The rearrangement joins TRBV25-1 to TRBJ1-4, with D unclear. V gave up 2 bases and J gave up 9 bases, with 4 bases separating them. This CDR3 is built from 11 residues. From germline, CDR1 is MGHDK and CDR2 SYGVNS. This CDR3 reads CASSEDKKLFF. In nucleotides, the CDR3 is TGTGCCAGCAGTGAAGACAAAAAACTGTTTTTT.

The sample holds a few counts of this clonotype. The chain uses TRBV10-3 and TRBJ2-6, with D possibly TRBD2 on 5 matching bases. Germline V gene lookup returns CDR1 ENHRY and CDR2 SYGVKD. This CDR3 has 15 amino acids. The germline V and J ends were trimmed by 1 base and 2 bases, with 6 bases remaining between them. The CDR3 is CAISELGAGANVLTF. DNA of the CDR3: TGTGCCATCAGTGAGTTGGGAGCTGGGGCCAACGTCCTGACTTTC.

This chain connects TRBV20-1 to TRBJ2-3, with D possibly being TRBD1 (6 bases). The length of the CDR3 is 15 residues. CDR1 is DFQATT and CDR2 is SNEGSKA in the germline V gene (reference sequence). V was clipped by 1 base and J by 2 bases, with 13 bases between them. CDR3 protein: CSARVPDRYTDTQYF. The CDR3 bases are TGCAGTGCTAGAGTCCCAGACAGGTACACAGATACGCAGTATTTT.

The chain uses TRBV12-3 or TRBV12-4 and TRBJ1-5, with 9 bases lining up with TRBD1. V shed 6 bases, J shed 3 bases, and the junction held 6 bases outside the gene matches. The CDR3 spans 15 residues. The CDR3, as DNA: TGTGCCAGCAGGGTACAGGGGGCCCACAATCAGCCCCAGCATTTT. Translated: CASRVQGAHNQPQHF.

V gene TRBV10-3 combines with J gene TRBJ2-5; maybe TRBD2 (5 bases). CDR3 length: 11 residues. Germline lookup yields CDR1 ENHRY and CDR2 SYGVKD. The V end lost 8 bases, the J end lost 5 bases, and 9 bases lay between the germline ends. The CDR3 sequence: CAIGERETQYF. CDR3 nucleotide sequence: TGTGCCATCGGGGAGAGGGAGACCCAGTACTTC.

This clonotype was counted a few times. This chain's CDR3 is CSALPNRGSYNEQFF. The CDR3 coding sequence is TGCAGTGCTCTACCAAACAGGGGGTCCTACAATGAGCAGTTCTTC. The rearrangement joins TRBV20-1 to TRBJ2-1, with TRBD1 matching 8 bases. The length of the CDR3 is 15 residues. The V gene's germline CDR1 is DFQATT and CDR2 SNEGSKA (reference sequence). The J segment lost 1 base and the V segment lost 5 bases, leaving 7 bases of the junction unmatched.

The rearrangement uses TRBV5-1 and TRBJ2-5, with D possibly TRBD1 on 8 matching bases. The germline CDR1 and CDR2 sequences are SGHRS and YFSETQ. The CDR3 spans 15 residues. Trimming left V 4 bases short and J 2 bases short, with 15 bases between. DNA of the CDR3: TGCGCCAGCAGCGTAATACAGGGGGGGCAAGAGACCCAGTACTTC. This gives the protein CASSVIQGGQETQYF.

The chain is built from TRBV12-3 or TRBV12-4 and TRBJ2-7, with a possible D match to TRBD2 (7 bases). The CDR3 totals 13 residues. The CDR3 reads CARGGGSSYEQYF. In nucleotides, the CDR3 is TGTGCGCGGGGCGGGGGCAGTTCCTACGAGCAGTACTTC.

This CDR3 reads CASSPKDGADTQYF. For the CDR3, the DNA is TGTGCCAGCTCACCAAAGGATGGGGCGGATACGCAGTATTTT. The chain recombines TRBV18 with TRBJ2-3, with a possible D match to TRBD1 (5 bases). The germline V gene has CDR1 KGHSH and CDR2 LQKENI. The CDR3 is 14 residues long. The germline V and J ends were trimmed by 2 bases and 6 bases, with 12 bases remaining between them.

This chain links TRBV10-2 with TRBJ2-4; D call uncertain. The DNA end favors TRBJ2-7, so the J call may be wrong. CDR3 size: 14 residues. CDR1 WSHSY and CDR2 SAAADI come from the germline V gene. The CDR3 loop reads CASEVDFYSYEQYF. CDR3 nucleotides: TGCGCCAGCGAAGTGGATTTTTATTCCTACGAGCAGTACTTC.

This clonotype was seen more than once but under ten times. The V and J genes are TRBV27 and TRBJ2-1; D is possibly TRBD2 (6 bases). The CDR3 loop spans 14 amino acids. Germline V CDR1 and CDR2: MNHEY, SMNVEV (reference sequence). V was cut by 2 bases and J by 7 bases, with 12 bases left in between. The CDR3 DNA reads TGTGCCAGCAGTTTAACTAGCAATGGAAATGAGCAGTTCTTC. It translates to CASSLTSNGNEQFF.

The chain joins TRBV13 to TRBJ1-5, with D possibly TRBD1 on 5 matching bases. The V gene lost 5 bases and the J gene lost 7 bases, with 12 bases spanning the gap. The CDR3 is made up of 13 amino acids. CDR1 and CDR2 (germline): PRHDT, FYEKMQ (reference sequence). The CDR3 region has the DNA TGTGCCAGCAGCGGGGGACGGGCGCAGCCCCAGCATTTT. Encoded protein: CASSGGRAQPQHF.

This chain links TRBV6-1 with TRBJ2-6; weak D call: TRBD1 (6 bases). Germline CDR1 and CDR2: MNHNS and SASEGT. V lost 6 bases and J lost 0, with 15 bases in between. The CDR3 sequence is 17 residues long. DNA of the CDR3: TGTGCCAGCAGAGAAACAGGGCTCCGCTCTGGGGCCAACGTCCTGACTTTC. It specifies CASRETGLRSGANVLTF.

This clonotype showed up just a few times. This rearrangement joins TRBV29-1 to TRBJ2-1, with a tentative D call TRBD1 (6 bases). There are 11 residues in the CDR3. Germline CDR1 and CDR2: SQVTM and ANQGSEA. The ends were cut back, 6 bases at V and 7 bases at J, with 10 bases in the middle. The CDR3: CSVYRVNEQFF. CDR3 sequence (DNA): TGCAGCGTCTACAGGGTAAATGAGCAGTTCTTC.

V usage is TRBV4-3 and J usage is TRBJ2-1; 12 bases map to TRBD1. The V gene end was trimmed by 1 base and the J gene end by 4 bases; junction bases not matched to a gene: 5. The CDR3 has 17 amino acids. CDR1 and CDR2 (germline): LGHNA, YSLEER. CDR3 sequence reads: CASSQGLGQGAYNEQFF. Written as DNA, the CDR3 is TGCGCCAGCAGCCAAGGGTTGGGACAGGGGGCTTACAATGAGCAGTTCTTC.

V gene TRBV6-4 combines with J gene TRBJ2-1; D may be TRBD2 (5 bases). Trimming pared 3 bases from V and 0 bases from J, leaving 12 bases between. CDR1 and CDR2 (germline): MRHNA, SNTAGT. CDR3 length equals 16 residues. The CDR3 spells CASSEGLTSSYNEQFF. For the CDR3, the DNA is TGTGCCAGCAGTGAAGGCCTCACTAGCTCCTACAATGAGCAGTTCTTC.

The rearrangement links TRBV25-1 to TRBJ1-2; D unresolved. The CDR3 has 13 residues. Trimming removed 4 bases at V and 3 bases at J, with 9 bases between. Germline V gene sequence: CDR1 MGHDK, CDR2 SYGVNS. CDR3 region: CASSGNSYYGYTF. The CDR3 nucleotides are TGTGCCAGCAGTGGAAATTCCTACTATGGCTACACCTTC.